This T cell receptor beta chain was sequenced for a study of control samples from healthy donors and cancer patients. The CDR3 sequence is 16 residues long. The germline CDR1 and CDR2 sequences are LNHNV and YYDKDF (reference sequence). V was clipped by 0 bases and J by 4 bases; unmatched bases: 5. Some clones are missing from TCRdb's copy, which holds only in-frame ones; the method was immunoSEQ multiplex PCR. The sample contains approximately 170,000 clones, 90% to 95% of which appear only once. The receptor was derived from a woman aged 25 to 39 in good health. This sequence joins TRBV15 and TRBJ2-3, with 9 positions matching TRBD2. Sequences were obtained from blood. The CDR3 sequence is CATSRDGSGGPDTQYF. Written as DNA, the CDR3 is TGTGCCACCAGCAGAGATGGGAGCGGGGGGCCAGATACGCAGTATTTT.